These 7 T cell receptor beta chains came from one sample sequenced in a study of identical twins. MiXCR, applied by TCRdb to the 5' RACE reads, yields one record per CDR3 protein. The sample includes around 450,000 distinct CDR3 sequences, approximately 15% of them seen just once. These data are also associated with another study on yellow fever vaccine responses in identical twins.

Source material: CD4+ T cells sorted from blood. The receptor set was obtained from a woman between 18 and 29 years old in good health.

The chain recombines TRBV7-8 with TRBJ2-3; D perhaps matches TRBD1 (6 bases). This CDR3 region has 13 residues. Between the trimmed V and J ends, which lost 6 bases and 2 bases, there was a span of 9 bases. In germline, CDR1 is SGHVS, CDR2 FQNEAQ. The CDR3 bases are TGTGCCAGCAGGGGGGCAGCCACAGATACGCAGTATTTT. Translated, it gives CASRGAATDTQYF.

This clonotype was detected many times. The chain is built from TRBV28 and TRBJ2-1, with D perhaps TRBD1 or TRBD2 (5 bases each). Germline CDR1 is MDHEN and CDR2 is SYDVKM. The CDR3 sequence is 14 residues long. Trimming took 3 bases from V and 2 from J, leaving 8 bases between them. In DNA form, the CDR3 reads TGTGCCAGCAGTTTCGTGGGGGCCTACAATGAGCAGTTCTTC. Its translation: CASSFVGAYNEQFF.

The V call is TRBV19, the J call TRBJ2-1; weak D call: TRBD2 (5 bases). This CDR3 has 15 amino acids. Trimming pared 7 bases from V and 0 bases from J, leaving 13 bases between. Per the germline V gene, CDR1 is LNHDA and CDR2 is SQIVND (reference sequence). In DNA, the CDR3 is TGTGCCAGTACCCCGACCGGGATCTCCTACAATGAGCAGTTCTTC. Its translation: CASTPTGISYNEQFF.

The chain couples TRBV5-1 to TRBJ1-2, with TRBD1 identical over 7 bases. The junction had 7 bases not matched to a gene; V was cut back by 3 bases and J by 2 bases. The CDR3 consists of 15 residues. CDR1 is SGHRS and CDR2 is YFSETQ in the germline V gene. The CDR3 loop is CASSSRGGQNYGYTF. CDR3 nucleotide sequence: TGCGCCAGCAGCTCGAGAGGGGGACAGAACTATGGCTACACCTTC.

Comment on this clonotype: At one of its ends the junction is not consistent with the germline gene, which may arise from a read error. The V and J genes are TRBV20-1 and TRBJ2-7; 10 bases line up with TRBD1. Germline V gives CDR1 DFQATT, CDR2 SNEGSKA (reference sequence). CDR3 length: 15 residues. The CDR3 nucleotides read TGCATTGCTAGAAACTCGGGGACAGGGGACCACGAGCAGTACTTC. Protein: CIARNSGTGDHEQYF.

The sample holds a few counts of this clonotype. The chain carries TRBV7-9 and TRBJ2-2; D possibly corresponds to TRBD1 (6 bases). V was cut by 5 bases and J by 3 bases, with 19 bases left in between. The CDR3 consists of 17 residues. Germline values: CDR1 SEHNR, CDR2 FQNEAQ (reference sequence). DNA of the CDR3: TGTGCCAGCAGCCGGGGTGACAGGCGATATTACACCGGGGAGCTGTTTTTT. The encoded protein is CASSRGDRRYYTGELFF.

In its sample, this clonotype was seen a few times. The chain is built from TRBV7-2 and TRBJ2-3, with TRBD2 as a possible D gene (5 bases). The CDR3 runs 14 residues. Germline values: CDR1 SGHTA, CDR2 FQGNSA. V was trimmed by 5 bases and J by 1 base, leaving 10 bases between them. The CDR3 loop is CASSRRTGTDTQYF. The CDR3 DNA reads as TGTGCCAGCAGCCGTCGGACTGGCACAGATACGCAGTATTTT.